The sequence of this T cell receptor (beta chain) was determined in a study of cytomegalovirus exposure and HLA in healthy donors. The CDR3 extends over 13 amino acids. The germline V gene has CDR1 MNHNS and CDR2 SASEGT. V was clipped by 3 bases and J by 2 bases, with 7 bases between them. This table comes from immunoSEQ multiplex PCR, and its TCRdb copy is limited to in-frame clones, with some not included. This sample has 100,000 or so clones, with 87% found just once. The rearrangement uses TRBV6-1 and TRBJ1-2, with a tentative D call TRBD1 (6 bases). Sequenced sample: PBMCs. The receptor was isolated from a woman aged 25 to 39 in good health and CMV-seronegative. The DNA of the CDR3 is TGTGCCAGCAGTGACGGACAGAACTATGGCTACACCTTC. This sequence encodes CASSDGQNYGYTF.